The 14 T cell receptor beta chains presented below share a single source sample, sequenced in a study of T-cell memory formation after mild COVID-19. A single record per CDR3 protein comes from TCRdb applying MiXCR to the 5' RACE reads. Of some 490,000 distinct CDR3 sequences listed, about 20% are singletons. Sequenced material: PBMCs or a T cell subset sorted from them (not recorded which). The receptors come from an adult woman who had mild COVID-19 (a few samples of this study predate the infection). Cell type and time point are not known.

The table lists this clonotype with many counts. This chain links TRBV20-1 with TRBJ2-5; 12 nucleotides agree with TRBD1. V lost 4 bases, J lost 5 bases, and 5 bases stayed unmatched. Germline lookup yields CDR1 DFQATT and CDR2 SNEGSKA (reference sequence). This CDR3 contains 14 residues. This CDR3 reads CSAIRDRGPETQYF. The CDR3 DNA follows: TGCAGTGCTATCCGGGACAGGGGGCCGGAGACCCAGTACTTC.

J is TRBJ1-1 and V is TRBV6-5; D might be TRBD1 (6 bases). V was pared by 5 bases and J by 8 bases, with 18 bases between. Per germline, CDR1 MNHEY and CDR2 SVGAGI. This CDR3 has 14 residues. CDR3 region: CASSPRRDTSEAFF. DNA of the CDR3: TGTGCCAGCAGTCCCCGCCGGGACACCAGCGAAGCTTTCTTT.

This clonotype showed up just a few times. The gene calls are TRBV12-3 or TRBV12-4 and TRBJ1-4; TRBD1 matches 7 bases. V lost 0 bases and J lost 10; bases outside the gene matches: 8. This CDR3 spans 15 amino acids. The CDR3 nucleotides read TGTGCCAGCAGTTTAGCGAGGGGGACAGCTGGAAAACTGTTTTTT. Amino acids: CASSLARGTAGKLFF.

V gene TRBV5-1 combines with J gene TRBJ2-7; weak D call: TRBD1 (6 bases). Germline CDR1 reads SGHRS; CDR2 reads YFSETQ. V lost 0 bases and J lost 6, with 19 bases in between. The CDR3 runs 16 residues. The CDR3 DNA sequence: TGCGCCAGCAGCTTGGACCCGGGACACGGAGTTTTCGAGCAGTACTTC. Its protein product is CASSLDPGHGVFEQYF.

The chain couples TRBV14 to TRBJ2-5, with D perhaps TRBD1 (6 bases). The ends were cut back, 0 bases at V and 0 bases at J, with 14 bases in the middle. CDR3 length equals 17 residues. Per germline, CDR1 SGHDN and CDR2 FVKESK. The chain's CDR3 is CASSQDEGVLYQETQYF. Written as DNA, the CDR3 is TGTGCCAGCAGCCAAGATGAGGGGGTACTGTACCAAGAGACCCAGTACTTC.

This clonotype was observed a handful of times. V and J are TRBV5-1 and TRBJ2-1; tentative D call: TRBD2 (6 bases). The CDR3 has 16 amino acids. Trimming pared 9 bases from V and 9 bases from J, leaving 28 bases between. From germline, CDR1 is SGHRS and CDR2 YFSETQ. The CDR3 DNA reads as TGCGCCACCAGATCGGGGGAGCCGGGAGAACGTTTTGAGCAGTTCTTC. Translation: CATRSGEPGERFEQFF.

At least ten counts were recorded for this clonotype. This sequence joins TRBV5-1 and TRBJ2-2, with D possibly matching TRBD2 (6 bases). Looked up from germline, CDR1 is SGHRS and CDR2 is YFSETQ. V dropped 1 base and J dropped 1 base, with 8 bases sitting between them. The CDR3 sequence is 15 residues long. CDR3 in amino acids: CASSLTGRNTGELFF. CDR3 DNA: TGCGCCAGCAGCTTGACCGGGAGGAACACCGGGGAGCTGTTTTTT.

This clonotype turned up a few times. The chain carries TRBV7-2 and TRBJ2-1, with D possibly matching TRBD2 (5 bases). Trimming removed 1 base from V and 7 bases from J, with 14 bases in between. This CDR3 comprises 15 residues. Germline assignment: CDR1 SGHTA and CDR2 FQGNSA. CDR3 protein: CASSLEALVRNEQFF. In DNA form, the CDR3 reads TGTGCCAGCAGCTTAGAGGCACTAGTAAGGAATGAGCAGTTCTTC.

The table lists this clonotype with many counts. V usage is TRBV24-1 and J usage is TRBJ2-5; D gene unclear. Trimming pared 1 base from V and 4 bases from J, leaving 9 bases between. Looked up from germline, CDR1 is KGHDR and CDR2 is SFDVKD. This CDR3 has 14 residues. The DNA for the CDR3 is TGTGCCACCAGTGATTTTGGCAGCTCAGAGACCCAGTACTTC. It codes for CATSDFGSSETQYF.

This clonotype appeared a few times. V and J are TRBV6-5 and TRBJ1-2, with TRBD1 matching 8 bases. The CDR3 consists of 14 residues. J gave up 1 base and V 6 bases, and 4 bases lay outside the gene matches. The germline CDR1 and CDR2 sequences are MNHEY and SVGAGI. CDR3 nucleotides: TGTGCCAGCAGAGGGACAGGCGATAACTATGGCTACACCTTC. This encodes CASRGTGDNYGYTF.

The CDR3 sequence is CASSLDSTVNKNYGYTF. The CDR3 DNA reads TGTGCCAGCAGCTTAGATTCGACAGTCAACAAGAACTATGGCTACACCTTC. V gene TRBV7-9 combines with J gene TRBJ1-2; D perhaps matches TRBD1 (5 bases). The CDR3 loop spans 17 amino acids. Trimming shortened V by 1 base and J by 2 bases, and 17 bases separated the two germline ends. Germline V gives CDR1 SEHNR, CDR2 FQNEAQ (reference sequence).

This clonotype was detected ten times or more. The V call is TRBV12-3 or TRBV12-4, the J call TRBJ2-3; D remains ambiguous. CDR3 length: 11 residues. Trimming cost V 3 bases and J 5 bases, with 3 bases left between them. CDR3 sequence (DNA): TGTGCCAGCAGTTTTAGAGATACGCAGTATTTT. Its translation is CASSFRDTQYF.

This clonotype was seen a few times. The CDR3 spells CATSERSNEQFF. The CDR3 coding sequence is TGTGCCACCAGTGAGCGTAGCAATGAGCAGTTCTTC. V and J are TRBV24-1 and TRBJ2-1, with D unresolved. Germline loops: CDR1 KGHDR, CDR2 SFDVKD. The CDR3 has 12 amino acids. V was trimmed by 4 bases and J by 6 bases, leaving 6 bases between them.

In this sample, this clonotype turned up many times. The J gene is TRBJ1-1, the V gene TRBV6-5; D is undetermined. The germline V and J ends were trimmed by 0 bases and 4 bases, with 9 bases remaining between them. From germline, CDR1 is MNHEY and CDR2 SVGAGI. The CDR3 consists of 14 residues. CDR3 in amino acids: CASSYSGGSTEAFF. The CDR3 region has the DNA TGTGCCAGCAGTTACTCGGGCGGGTCCACTGAAGCTTTCTTT.